A single T cell receptor beta chain is shown here with its context. Its antigen is not identified. This record comes from a study of T cells after posttransplantation cyclophosphamide. Study conclusions and caveats: Recipient CMV seropositivity and CMV reactivation strongly tracked TRB clonality. Donor CD8+ memory clones often dominated recipient blood repertoires at later times. TRB overlap between skin or GI tissue T cells and blood was limited.

Only in-frame clones appear in the TCRdb table, and some are missing; sequencing was by immunoSEQ multiplex PCR. The table lists 12,000 or so clones, 70% to 90% of them singletons. Cyclophosphamide on days +3 and +4 followed busulfan-fludarabine conditioning and a marrow graft. This CDR3 contains 16 residues. Germline V lookup: CDR1 LNHNV, CDR2 YYDKDF (reference sequence). After removal of 0 bases from V and 7 bases from J, the junction contained 8 bases not matched to a gene. Sample: PBMCs, taken after allogeneic stem cell transplant with posttransplant cyclophosphamide. This rearrangement joins TRBV15 to TRBJ2-2; 7 bases fit TRBD1. The TCR was taken from a female patient aged 50-65 years who received an allogeneic stem cell transplant from a related donor, was CMV-positive, and had no GVHD. Some T cells may originate from the graft donor. CDR3 loop: CATSRDQDRLGGELFF. The CDR3 DNA reads as TGTGCCACCAGCAGAGATCAGGACAGGTTGGGCGGGGAGCTGTTTTTT.